The 13 T cell receptor beta chains below were found in one sample sequenced in a study of shared T cell receptors in the human thymus. The data were produced by immunoSEQ multiplex PCR, yet TCRdb's version contains in-frame clones alone and is incomplete. The table records hundreds of thousands of clones, approximately 80% of them present only once. In addition, the sample was reused for a study of human thymus T cells.

The sequencing sample was made of thymocytes. These receptors were taken from a boy under two years old with a congenital heart defect.

The gene calls are TRBV7-9 and TRBJ2-7; 9 nucleotides line up with TRBD1. Germline-derived CDR1 and CDR2 are SEHNR and FQNEAQ (reference sequence). The CDR3 consists of 14 residues. The V and J ends lost 4 bases and 2 bases, in that order; junction bases with no gene match: 3. This chain's CDR3 is CASSSGDRAYEQYF. The CDR3 DNA is TGTGCCAGCAGCTCAGGGGACAGGGCCTACGAGCAGTACTTC.

The chain employs TRBV5-4 and TRBJ2-5, with TRBD2 matching over 7 bases. The CDR3 totals 16 residues. Germline V lookup: CDR1 SGHNT, CDR2 YYREEE (reference sequence). Trimming at V came to 0 bases and at J to 5 bases, leaving 10 bases not matched to a gene. CDR3 DNA: TGTGCCAGCAGCTTGGATCCCGGGAGGCGGGGGGAGACCCAGTACTTC. Its translation is CASSLDPGRRGETQYF. Full variable domain (remainder filled in from reference TRBV5-4 and TRBJ2-5): ETGVTQSPTHLIKTRGQQVTLRCSSQSGHNTVSWYQQALGQGPQFIFQYYREEENGRGNFPPRFSGLQFPNYSSELNVNALELDDSALYLCASSLDPGRRGETQYFGPGTRLLVL.

DNA of the CDR3: TGCGCCAGCAGCCAGAGGACTAGCGGGTCCTACGAGCAGTACTTC. It specifies CASSQRTSGSYEQYF. The rearrangement links TRBV4-3 to TRBJ2-7; 11 bases are a match to TRBD2. The ends lost 3 bases at V and 1 base at J; junction bases unmatched: 2. CDR3 length: 15 residues. CDR1 is LGHNA and CDR2 is YSLEER in the germline V gene.

V and J are TRBV5-5 and TRBJ1-2, with 7 bases aligning to TRBD1. V was clipped by 7 bases and J by 4 bases; unmatched bases: 10. The CDR3 has 14 amino acids. CDR1 and CDR2 (germline): SGHKS, YYEKEE (reference sequence). The CDR3 DNA follows: TGTGCCAGCCTACCCTACAGGGGAAGCTATGGCTACACCTTC. Its protein is CASLPYRGSYGYTF.

V is TRBV6-1 and J is TRBJ1-5, with a possible D match to TRBD1 (6 bases). The germline V and J ends were trimmed by 4 bases and 0 bases, with 13 bases remaining between them. Germline V lookup: CDR1 MNHNS, CDR2 SASEGT. This CDR3 region has 16 residues. CDR3 DNA sequence: TGTGCCAGCAGTGTACGGGACACCAATAGCAATCAGCCCCAGCATTTT. Protein sequence: CASSVRDTNSNQPQHF.

This clone was seen more than once but under ten times. The rearrangement links TRBV19 to TRBJ1-5; D is undetermined. Germline CDR1 reads LNHDA; CDR2 reads SQIVND (reference sequence). This CDR3 is 14 amino acids long. V gave up 3 bases and J gave up 6 bases, with 12 bases separating them. The CDR3 spells CASSIPGKGQPQHF. CDR3 sequence (DNA): TGTGCCAGTAGTATCCCGGGAAAGGGTCAGCCCCAGCATTTT.

The chain is built from TRBV9 and TRBJ2-5; 8 nucleotides align to TRBD2. The CDR3 is 14 amino acids. CDR1 and CDR2 from the germline V gene are SGDLS and YYNGEE. The V gene end was trimmed by 4 bases and the J gene end by 4 bases; junction bases not matched to a gene: 6. The CDR3 bases are TGTGCCAGCAGCCCGGGGGGGGAAGGAGAGACCCAGTACTTC. Translated, it gives CASSPGGEGETQYF. Full variable domain (remainder filled in from reference TRBV9 and TRBJ2-5): DSGVTQTPKHLITATGQRVTLRCSPRSGDLSVYWYQQSLDQGLQFLIQYYNGEERAKGNILERFSAQQFPDLHSELNLSSLELGDSALYFCASSPGGEGETQYFGPGTRLLVL.

The chain carries TRBV27 and TRBJ2-2, with 7 bases that match TRBD2. V trimming: 0 bases; J trimming: 3 bases; junction bases outside the gene matches: 16. This CDR3 contains 20 residues. Germline V gives CDR1 MNHEY, CDR2 SMNVEV (reference sequence). The CDR3 sequence: CASSLSIGRSFIVDTGELFF. DNA of the CDR3: TGTGCCAGCAGTTTATCGATCGGGAGGTCTTTCATCGTGGACACCGGGGAGCTGTTTTTT.

The CDR3 region has the DNA TGTGCCAGCAGCCCCAGGGGGGACAGCCCCTATGGCTACACCTTC. It codes for CASSPRGDSPYGYTF. The rearrangement links TRBV4-2 to TRBJ1-2; TRBD1 matches at 7 bases. The trim removed 4 bases at V and 4 bases at J, leaving 9 bases unmatched. CDR3 length equals 15 residues. The V gene's germline CDR1 is LGHNA and CDR2 YNFKEQ.

V and J are TRBV14 and TRBJ2-3; TRBD2 matches at 8 bases. V was pared by 3 bases and J by 2 bases, with 7 bases of the junction left unmatched. Germline loops: CDR1 SGHDN, CDR2 FVKESK. The CDR3 is 16 residues long. This CDR3 reads CASSHTPAGDTDTQYF. The CDR3 bases are TGTGCCAGCAGCCACACACCAGCGGGGGACACAGATACGCAGTATTTT.

The rearrangement uses TRBV27 and TRBJ2-6; D uncertain. The CDR3 is 17 amino acids. Trimming shortened V by 5 bases and J by 1 base, and 15 bases separated the two germline ends. Germline-derived CDR1 and CDR2 are MNHEY and SMNVEV (reference sequence). CDR3 region: CASSPPLTKSGANVLTF. As DNA, the CDR3 is TGTGCCAGCAGTCCCCCCCTTACAAAGTCTGGGGCCAACGTCCTGACTTTC.

The rearrangement joins TRBV5-4 to TRBJ2-7, with 8 nucleotides matching TRBD1. Germline lookup yields CDR1 SGHNT and CDR2 YYREEE (reference sequence). The CDR3 is made up of 16 amino acids. V shed 2 bases and J 7 bases; nucleotides not matched to a gene: 14. The CDR3 DNA reads TGTGCCAGCAGCTTATCCGTAGGGGACAGGAGCTCGGAGCAGTACTTC. Its protein product is CASSLSVGDRSSEQYF.

The chain carries TRBV11-2 and TRBJ2-7, with 10 bases that match TRBD2. V trimming: 1 base; J trimming: 5 bases; junction bases outside the gene matches: 11. Germline V gene sequence: CDR1 SGHAT, CDR2 FQNNGV. This CDR3 is built from 17 residues. The CDR3 DNA is TGTGCCAGCAGCTTAGGGGTTAGCGGGAGGAGAGTCCACGAGCAGTACTTC. Translating gives CASSLGVSGRRVHEQYF.